This TCR beta chain is drawn from a study of graft-versus-host responses after intestinal transplantation. Concerning this clone itself: What it recognizes is unknown.

Germline V gene lookup returns CDR1 LGHNA and CDR2 YNFKEQ. CDR3 length: 17 residues. The V segment lost 1 base and the J segment 7 bases; nucleotides outside the gene matches: 9. The method was immunoSEQ multiplex PCR; TCRdb's version includes in-frame clones alone and lacks a portion of them. The sample lists some 76,000 clones; roughly 84% were seen once. The sequence was obtained from a human donor who was the organ donor for an intestinal transplant. The input for sequencing was unstimulated CD8+ T cells sorted from spleen or lymph node cells, taken before transplant. V is TRBV4-2 and J is TRBJ2-2; 10 bases map to TRBD2. The CDR3 DNA follows: TGTGCCAGCAGCCAAGCAGCGGGGGGGCTACCCGGCGGGGAGCTGTTTTTT. It yields the protein CASSQAAGGLPGGELFF.